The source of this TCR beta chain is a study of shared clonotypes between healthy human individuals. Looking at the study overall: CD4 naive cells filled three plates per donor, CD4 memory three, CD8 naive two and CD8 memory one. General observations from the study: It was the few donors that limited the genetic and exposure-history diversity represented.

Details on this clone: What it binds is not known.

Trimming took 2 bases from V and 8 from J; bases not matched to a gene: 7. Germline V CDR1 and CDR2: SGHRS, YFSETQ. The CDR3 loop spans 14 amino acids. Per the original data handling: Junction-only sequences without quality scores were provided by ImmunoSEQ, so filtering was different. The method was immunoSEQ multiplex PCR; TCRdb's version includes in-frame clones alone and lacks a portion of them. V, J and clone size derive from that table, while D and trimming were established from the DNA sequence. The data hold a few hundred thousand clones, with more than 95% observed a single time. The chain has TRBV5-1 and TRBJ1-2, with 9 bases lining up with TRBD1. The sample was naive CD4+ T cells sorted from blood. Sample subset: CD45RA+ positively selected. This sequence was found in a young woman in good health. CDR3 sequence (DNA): TGCGCCAGCAGCTTCCCGGACAGGGGAGGGGGCTACACCTTC. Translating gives CASSFPDRGGGYTF. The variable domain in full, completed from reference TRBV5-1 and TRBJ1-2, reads KAGVTQTPRYLIKTRGQQVTLSCSPISGHRSVSWYQQTPGQGLQFLFEYFSETQRNKGNFPGRFSGRQFSNSRSEMNVSTLELGDSALYLCASSFPDRGGGYTFGSGTRLTVV.